The entry that follows covers one T cell receptor beta chain sequence. The V end lost 1 base, the J end lost 7 bases, and 7 bases lay between the germline ends. The CDR3 runs 11 residues. Germline CDR1 DFQATT, CDR2 SNEGSKA (reference sequence). The data originate from a study of blood T cell repertoires in COVID-19. The repertoire was sequenced with immunoSEQ multiplex PCR; TCRdb's copy has only in-frame clones and lacks some. The profile shows 250,000 to 350,000 clones, 65% to 85% of them singletons. The rearrangement uses TRBV20-1 and TRBJ1-1; no reliable D call. The specimen was peripheral blood. The receptor was isolated from a human donor with COVID-19, enrolled during active disease. The donor label of this sample is uncertain. The CDR3 sequence: CSARGELEAFF. The CDR3 nucleotides are TGCAGTGCTAGAGGGGAGCTTGAAGCTTTCTTT.